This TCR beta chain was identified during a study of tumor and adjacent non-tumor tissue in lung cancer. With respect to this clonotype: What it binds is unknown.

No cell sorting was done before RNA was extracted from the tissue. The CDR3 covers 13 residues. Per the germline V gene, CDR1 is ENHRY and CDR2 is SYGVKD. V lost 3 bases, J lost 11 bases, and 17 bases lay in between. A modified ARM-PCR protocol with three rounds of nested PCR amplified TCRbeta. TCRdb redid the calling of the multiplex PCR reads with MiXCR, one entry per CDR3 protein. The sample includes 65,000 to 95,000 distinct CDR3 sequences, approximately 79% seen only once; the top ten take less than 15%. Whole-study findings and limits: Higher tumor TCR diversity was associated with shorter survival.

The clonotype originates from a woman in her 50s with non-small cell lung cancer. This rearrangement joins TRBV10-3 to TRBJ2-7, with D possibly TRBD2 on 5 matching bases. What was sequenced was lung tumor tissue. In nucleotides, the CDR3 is TGTGCCATCAGTGAATCGCGGGCTAATGAGGAGTACTTC. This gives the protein CAISESRANEEYF.